The 5 T cell receptor beta chains given below trace back to one sample, sequenced in a study of blood T cells in healthy people across ages. Sample-barcoded 5' priming and a J-beta primer mix drove a second PCR of about 6 to 11 cycles. One entry per CDR3 protein, called by TCRdb with MiXCR from the 5' RACE reads. The data hold about 1.5 million distinct CDR3 sequences, with 42% observed a single time. The source material was blood. These receptors were taken from a woman younger than 35 in good health.

The DNA of the CDR3 is TGCGCCAGCAGCCTTATCTCGGGACTAGCGGATAAAAACATTCAGTACTTC. As protein: CASSLISGLADKNIQYF. V usage is TRBV5-1 and J usage is TRBJ2-4, with 11 bases matching TRBD2. The length of the CDR3 is 17 residues. In germline, CDR1 is SGHRS, CDR2 YFSETQ. Trimming removed 4 bases from V and 4 bases from J; junction bases left unmatched: 10.

This clonotype was counted between two and nine times. This rearrangement joins TRBV2 to TRBJ2-1; D remains unclear. CDR3 length: 13 amino acids. V shed 7 bases and J shed 3 bases, with 10 bases lying between them. In germline, CDR1 is SNHLY, CDR2 FYNNEI. This chain's CDR3 is CASKKNGYNEQFF. The CDR3, as DNA: TGTGCCAGCAAGAAGAACGGCTACAATGAGCAGTTCTTC.

Only a few counts were recorded for this clonotype. The chain is built from TRBV6-5 and TRBJ2-7; a weak D match, TRBD2 (6 bases). CDR1 and CDR2 from the germline V gene are MNHEY and SVGAGI. V was cut by 5 bases and J by 3 bases, with 14 bases left in between. The CDR3 is made up of 14 amino acids. The CDR3 bases are TGTGCCAGCAGTGCGGGACTTGTTAACTACGAGCAGTACTTC. Its protein product is CASSAGLVNYEQYF.

Only a few counts were recorded for this clonotype. The chain has TRBV28 and TRBJ2-7, with D unresolved. Germline V gives CDR1 MDHEN, CDR2 SYDVKM. V gave up 5 bases and J gave up 2 bases, with 19 bases separating them. The CDR3 spans 16 residues. The CDR3 DNA reads as TGTGCCAGCAGTCCCCCCCGAGACATAACAACCTACGAGCAGTACTTC. Translated: CASSPPRDITTYEQYF.

This clonotype has only a few counts. The CDR3 sequence: CASSQGLGLESDTQYF. The CDR3 region has the DNA TGCGCCAGCAGCCAAGGCCTAGGGCTAGAGTCAGATACGCAGTATTTT. V is TRBV4-1 and J is TRBJ2-3; D unresolved. The CDR3 length is 16 residues. Germline V gene lookup returns CDR1 MGHRA and CDR2 YSYEKL. The V end was cut by 1 base, the J end by 4 bases, with 15 bases between.